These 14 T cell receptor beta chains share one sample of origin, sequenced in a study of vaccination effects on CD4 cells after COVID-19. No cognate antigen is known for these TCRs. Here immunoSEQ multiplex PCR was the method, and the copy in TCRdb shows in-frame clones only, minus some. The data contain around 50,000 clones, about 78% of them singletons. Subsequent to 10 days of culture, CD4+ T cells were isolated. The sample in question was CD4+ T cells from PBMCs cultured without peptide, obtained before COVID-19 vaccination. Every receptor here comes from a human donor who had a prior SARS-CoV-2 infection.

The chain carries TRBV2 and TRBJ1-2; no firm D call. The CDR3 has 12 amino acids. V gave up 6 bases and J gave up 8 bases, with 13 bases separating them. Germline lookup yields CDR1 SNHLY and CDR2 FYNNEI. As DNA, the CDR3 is TGTGCCAGCAGCTCAATAGAGGAAGGCTACACCTTC. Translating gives CASSSIEEGYTF.

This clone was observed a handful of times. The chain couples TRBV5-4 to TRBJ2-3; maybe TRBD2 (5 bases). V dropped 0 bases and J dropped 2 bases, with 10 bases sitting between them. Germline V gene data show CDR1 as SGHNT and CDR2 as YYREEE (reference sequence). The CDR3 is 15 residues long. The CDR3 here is CASSLGGGPTDTQYF. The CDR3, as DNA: TGTGCCAGCAGCTTGGGTGGAGGTCCCACAGATACGCAGTATTTT. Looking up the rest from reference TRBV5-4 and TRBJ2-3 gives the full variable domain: ETGVTQSPTHLIKTRGQQVTLRCSSQSGHNTVSWYQQALGQGPQFIFQYYREEENGRGNFPPRFSGLQFPNYSSELNVNALELDDSALYLCASSLGGGPTDTQYFGPGTRLTVL.

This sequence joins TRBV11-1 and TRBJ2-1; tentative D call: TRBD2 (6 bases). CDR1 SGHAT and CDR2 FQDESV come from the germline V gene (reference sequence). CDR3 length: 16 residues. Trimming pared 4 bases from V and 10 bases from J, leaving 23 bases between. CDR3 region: CASSSGWTMTVKEQFF. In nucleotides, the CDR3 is TGTGCCAGCAGCTCGGGTTGGACTATGACGGTGAAGGAGCAGTTCTTC.

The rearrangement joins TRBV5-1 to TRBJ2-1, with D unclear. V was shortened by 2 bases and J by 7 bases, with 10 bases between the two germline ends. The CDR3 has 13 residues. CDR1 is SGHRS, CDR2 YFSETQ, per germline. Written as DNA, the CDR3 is TGCGCCAGCAGCTTTTGGGCTAGTAATGAGCAGTTCTTC. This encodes CASSFWASNEQFF.

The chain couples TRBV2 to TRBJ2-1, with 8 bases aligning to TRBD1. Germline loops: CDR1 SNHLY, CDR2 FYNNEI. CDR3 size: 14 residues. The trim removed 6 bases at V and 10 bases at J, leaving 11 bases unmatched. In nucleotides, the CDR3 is TGTGCCAGCAGGGACCGACAGGGGTTAGGCGAGCAGTTCTTC. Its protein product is CASRDRQGLGEQFF.

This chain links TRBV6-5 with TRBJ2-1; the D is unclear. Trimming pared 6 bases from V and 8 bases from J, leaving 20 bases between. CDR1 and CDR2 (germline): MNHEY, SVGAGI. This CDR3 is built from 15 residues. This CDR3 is CASRQPGLSLYEQFF. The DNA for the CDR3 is TGTGCCAGCAGACAGCCCGGCCTTTCCCTATATGAGCAGTTCTTC.

CDR3 nucleotide sequence: TGCGCCAGCGGACCACAGACCAGCTCCTACGAGCAGTACTTC. It codes for CASGPQTSSYEQYF. V usage is TRBV5-1 and J usage is TRBJ2-7; D ambiguous. In germline, CDR1 is SGHRS, CDR2 YFSETQ. Trimming stripped 7 bases from V and 0 bases from J, with 14 bases between. The CDR3 runs to 14 residues.

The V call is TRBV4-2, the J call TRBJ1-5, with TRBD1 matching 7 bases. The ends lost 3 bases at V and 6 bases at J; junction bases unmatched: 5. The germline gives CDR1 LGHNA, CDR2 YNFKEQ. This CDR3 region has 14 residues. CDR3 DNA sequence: TGTGCCAGCAGCCAGCCAGGGGGAGGTCAGCCCCAGCATTTT. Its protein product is CASSQPGGGQPQHF.

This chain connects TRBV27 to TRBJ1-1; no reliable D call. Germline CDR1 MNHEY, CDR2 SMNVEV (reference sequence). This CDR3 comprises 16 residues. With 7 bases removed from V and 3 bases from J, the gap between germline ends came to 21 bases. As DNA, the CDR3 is TGTGCCAGCAAAACCCGGGAAGAGGGCAAGTACACTGAAGCTTTCTTT. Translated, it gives CASKTREEGKYTEAFF.

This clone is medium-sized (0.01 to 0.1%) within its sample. The CDR3 sequence is CAAAGSPNNEQFF. Written as DNA, the CDR3 is TGTGCGGCTGCAGGGTCCCCTAACAATGAGCAGTTCTTC. The chain uses TRBV2 and TRBJ2-1; D may be TRBD1 (5 bases). The CDR3 contains 13 residues. The germline gives CDR1 SNHLY, CDR2 FYNNEI.

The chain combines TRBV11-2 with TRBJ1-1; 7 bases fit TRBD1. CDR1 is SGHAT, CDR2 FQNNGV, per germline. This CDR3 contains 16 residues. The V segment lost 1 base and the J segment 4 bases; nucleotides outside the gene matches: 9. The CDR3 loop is CASSLGRRQGGTEAFF. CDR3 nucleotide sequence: TGTGCCAGCAGCTTAGGTCGTAGACAGGGCGGCACTGAAGCTTTCTTT.

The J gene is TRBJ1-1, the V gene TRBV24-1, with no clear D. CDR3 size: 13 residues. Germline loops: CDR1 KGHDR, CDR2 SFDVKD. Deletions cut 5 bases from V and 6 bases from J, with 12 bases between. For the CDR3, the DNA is TGTGCCACCAGTGCTCGGGGAGCGGCTGAAGCTTTCTTT. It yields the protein CATSARGAAEAFF.

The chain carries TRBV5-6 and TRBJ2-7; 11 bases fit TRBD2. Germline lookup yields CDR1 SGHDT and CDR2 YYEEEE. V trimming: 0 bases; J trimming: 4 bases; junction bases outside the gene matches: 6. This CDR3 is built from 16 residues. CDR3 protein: CASSLAWASGGYEQYF. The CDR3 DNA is TGTGCCAGCAGCTTGGCGTGGGCTAGCGGGGGGTACGAGCAGTACTTC.

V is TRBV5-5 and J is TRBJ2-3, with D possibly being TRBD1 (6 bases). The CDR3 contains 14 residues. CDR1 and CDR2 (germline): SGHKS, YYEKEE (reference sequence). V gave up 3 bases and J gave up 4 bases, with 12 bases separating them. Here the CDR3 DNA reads TGTGCCAGCAGCTCCAGGGGATTTGCAGATACGCAGTATTTT. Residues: CASSSRGFADTQYF.